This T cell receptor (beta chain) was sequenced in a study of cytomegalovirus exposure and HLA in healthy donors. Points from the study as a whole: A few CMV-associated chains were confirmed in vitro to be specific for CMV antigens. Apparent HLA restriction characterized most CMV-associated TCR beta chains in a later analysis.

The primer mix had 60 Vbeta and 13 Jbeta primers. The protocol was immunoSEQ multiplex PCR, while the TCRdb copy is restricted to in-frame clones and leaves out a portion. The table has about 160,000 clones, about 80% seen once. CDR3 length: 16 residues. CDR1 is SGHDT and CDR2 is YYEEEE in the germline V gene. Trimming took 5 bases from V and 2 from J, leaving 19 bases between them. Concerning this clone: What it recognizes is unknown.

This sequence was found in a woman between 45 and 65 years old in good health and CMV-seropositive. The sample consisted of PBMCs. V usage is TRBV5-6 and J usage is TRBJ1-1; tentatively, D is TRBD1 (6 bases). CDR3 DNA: TGTGCCAGCAGGGAAATAGGACAGTTTGAAAACACTGAAGCTTTCTTT. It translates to CASREIGQFENTEAFF.